The present TCR beta chain was sequenced within a study of T-cell reconstitution after alpha-beta-depleted transplantation in children. Only a few counts were recorded for this clonotype. Germline CDR1 LNHNV, CDR2 YYDKDF (reference sequence). This CDR3 has 15 residues. V was shortened by 5 bases and J by 7 bases, with 15 bases between the two germline ends. Library preparation (for TCRbeta) was performed with unique molecular identifiers. One entry per CDR3 protein, called by TCRdb with MiXCR from the PCR reads. Found here are hundreds of thousands of distinct CDR3 sequences, roughly 17% of them singletons; the top ten hold over 0.95%.

The sequence was collected from a human donor who donated a stem cell graft to a child with acute myeloid leukemia. The chain employs TRBV15 and TRBJ2-6, with TRBD1 as a possible D gene (6 bases). Sequenced here: PBMCs from the stem cell graft donor, sampled from the stem cell graft. CDR3 nucleotides: TGTGCCACCAGCGCCTACACAGGGACAGCCAACGTCCTGACTTTC. It codes for CATSAYTGTANVLTF. Supplemented by reference TRBV15 and TRBJ2-6, the full variable domain reads DAMVIQNPRYQVTQFGKPVTLSCSQTLNHNVMYWYQQKSSQAPKLLFHYYDKDFNNEADTPDNFQSRRPNTSFCFLDIRSPGLGDTAMYLCATSAYTGTANVLTFGAGSRLTVL.